The rows below give T cell receptor beta chains drawn from one sample of a study of CD8+ T cells in alopecia areata. The repertoire was sequenced with immunoSEQ multiplex PCR; TCRdb's copy has only in-frame clones and lacks some. The table records 150,000 to 200,000 clones, 59% of them present only once. The specimen was CD4+ T cells sorted from blood, collected at week 0. All receptors derive from a human donor with alopecia areata. Both conserved end residues are part of each CDR3. Each record gives: V gene, clone size, J gene, D gene, CDR3 DNA, CDR3 protein. D genes are given only for firm matches. Only some rows state a clone size, as once, few, many or a class for expanded clones.

v_call: TRBV29-1
clone_size: NA
j_call: TRBJ1-6
d_call: NA
cdr3_nt: TGCAGCGGCAGACCGGATTCACCCCTCCACTTT
cdr3_aa: CSGRPDSPLHF

v_call: TRBV5-6
clone_size: NA
j_call: TRBJ1-1
d_call: NA
cdr3_nt: TGTGCCAGCAGCTTGGGGGCAGGGAGCATGGCTGAAGCTTTCTTT
cdr3_aa: CASSLGAGSMAEAFF

v_call: TRBV30
clone_size: NA
j_call: TRBJ1-4
d_call: NA
cdr3_nt: TGTGCCTGGACGGGAGTTAATGAAAAACTGTTTTTT
cdr3_aa: CAWTGVNEKLFF

v_call: TRBV19
clone_size: NA
j_call: TRBJ1-2
d_call: NA
cdr3_nt: TGTGCCAGTACGACGACAGACGGTTATGGCTACACCTTC
cdr3_aa: CASTTTDGYGYTF

v_call: TRBV5-1
clone_size: NA
j_call: TRBJ2-3
d_call: NA
cdr3_nt: TGCGCCAGCAGCTTGGCGGGTGATACGCAGTATTTT
cdr3_aa: CASSLAGDTQYF

v_call: TRBV18
clone_size: few
j_call: TRBJ2-1
d_call: NA
cdr3_nt: TGTGCCAGCTCTCGAGGTTCCTACAATGAGCAGTTCTTC
cdr3_aa: CASSRGSYNEQFF

v_call: TRBV7-3
clone_size: few
j_call: TRBJ2-7
d_call: NA
cdr3_nt: TGTGCCAGCAGCTTAACCCAGGGGTACGAGCAGTACTTC
cdr3_aa: CASSLTQGYEQYF

v_call: TRBV2
clone_size: NA
j_call: TRBJ2-5
d_call: NA
cdr3_nt: TGTGCCAGCAGTGCAGGGCTTTCAGAGACCCAGTACTTC
cdr3_aa: CASSAGLSETQYF

v_call: TRBV30
clone_size: NA
j_call: TRBJ1-6
d_call: TRBD1
cdr3_nt: TGTGCCGGGGAAGGACAGGTGAATTCACCCCTCCACTTT
cdr3_aa: CAGEGQVNSPLHF

v_call: TRBV6-5
clone_size: NA
j_call: TRBJ1-6
d_call: NA
cdr3_nt: TGTGCCAGCAGCTGGTCCGGACAGAATAATTCACCCCTCCACTTT
cdr3_aa: CASSWSGQNNSPLHF

v_call: TRBV6-5
clone_size: few
j_call: TRBJ2-5
d_call: TRBD1
cdr3_nt: TGTGCCAGCAGTTACTCGGGGACAGGGAGGGGAGAGACCCAGTACTTC
cdr3_aa: CASSYSGTGRGETQYF

v_call: TRBV9
clone_size: few
j_call: TRBJ2-5
d_call: TRBD2
cdr3_nt: TGTGCCAGCAGCGTAGCGGGGGGGGATTCAGAGACCCAGTACTTC
cdr3_aa: CASSVAGGDSETQYF

v_call: TRBV23-1
clone_size: NA
j_call: TRBJ2-7
d_call: NA
cdr3_nt: TGCGCCAGCAGTCAATCGGAAGTCTACGAGCAGTACTTC
cdr3_aa: CASSQSEVYEQYF

v_call: TRBV7-6
clone_size: NA
j_call: TRBJ2-5
d_call: NA
cdr3_nt: TGTGCCAGCAGTGGTCCGTCTTCAGGGGAGACCCAGTACTTC
cdr3_aa: CASSGPSSGETQYF

v_call: TRBV5-1
clone_size: NA
j_call: TRBJ2-2
d_call: NA
cdr3_nt: TGCGCCAGCAGCTTGGCCGGGAAGGACACCGGGGAGCTGTTTTTT
cdr3_aa: CASSLAGKDTGELFF

v_call: TRBV7-3
clone_size: many
j_call: TRBJ1-6
d_call: NA
cdr3_nt: TGTGCCAGCAGCTTAGCAGGGCGGAATTCACCCCTCCACTTT
cdr3_aa: CASSLAGRNSPLHF

v_call: TRBV10-3
clone_size: NA
j_call: TRBJ1-2
d_call: NA
cdr3_nt: TGTGCCATCAGTGACGGGGGTGGCTACACCTTC
cdr3_aa: CAISDGGGYTF

v_call: TRBV4-1
clone_size: NA
j_call: TRBJ1-5
d_call: NA
cdr3_nt: TGCGCCAGCAGCCTTGACAGGTTCGGTCAGCCCCAGCATTTT
cdr3_aa: CASSLDRFGQPQHF

v_call: TRBV2
clone_size: NA
j_call: TRBJ2-5
d_call: TRBD1
cdr3_nt: TGTGCCAGCAGGTCCGGGACAGGGGAAGAGACCCAGTACTTC
cdr3_aa: CASRSGTGEETQYF

v_call: TRBV7-8
clone_size: NA
j_call: TRBJ2-3
d_call: NA
cdr3_nt: TGTGCCAGCAGCTTAGGGGCAGCCACAGATACGCAGTATTTT
cdr3_aa: CASSLGAATDTQYF

v_call: TRBV9
clone_size: few
j_call: TRBJ1-2
d_call: TRBD1
cdr3_nt: TGTGCCAGCAGCGTCGACAGGGGCAGCTATGGCTACACCTTC
cdr3_aa: CASSVDRGSYGYTF

v_call: TRBV29-1
clone_size: NA
j_call: TRBJ1-3
d_call: TRBD1
cdr3_nt: TGCAGCGTTGTTCCTGAACAGGGGCCAAGAAACACCATATATTTT
cdr3_aa: CSVVPEQGPRNTIYF

v_call: TRBV7-2
clone_size: NA
j_call: TRBJ2-3
d_call: NA
cdr3_nt: TGTGCCAGCAGTCAAGGGGATACGCAGTATTTT
cdr3_aa: CASSQGDTQYF

v_call: TRBV2
clone_size: NA
j_call: TRBJ2-7
d_call: TRBD2
cdr3_nt: TGTGCCAGCAGTGCCCGGGACTACTCCTACGAGCAGTACTTC
cdr3_aa: CASSARDYSYEQYF

v_call: TRBV5-6
clone_size: NA
j_call: TRBJ2-7
d_call: TRBD1
cdr3_nt: TGTGCCAGCAGCTTGGGGACAGGAAACCTCGAGCAGTACTTC
cdr3_aa: CASSLGTGNLEQYF

v_call: TRBV29-1
clone_size: NA
j_call: TRBJ2-3
d_call: NA
cdr3_nt: TGCAGCGCTGAGACCAGGTTGGCAGATACGCAGTATTTT
cdr3_aa: CSAETRLADTQYF

v_call: TRBV30
clone_size: few
j_call: TRBJ1-1
d_call: NA
cdr3_nt: TGTGCCTGGGATAGCGGAGGAGGCGTTCGAGCTTTCTTT
cdr3_aa: CAWDSGGGVRAFF

v_call: TRBV18
clone_size: NA
j_call: TRBJ1-1
d_call: TRBD1
cdr3_nt: TGTGCCAGCTCACCACCGGGACAGGGACACACTGAAGCTTTCTTT
cdr3_aa: CASSPPGQGHTEAFF

v_call: TRBV7-3
clone_size: few
j_call: TRBJ2-1
d_call: TRBD2
cdr3_nt: TGTGCCAGCAGCTTGAGCGGGGGATACAATGAGCAGTTCTTC
cdr3_aa: CASSLSGGYNEQFF

v_call: TRBV10-3
clone_size: NA
j_call: TRBJ1-2
d_call: NA
cdr3_nt: TGTGCCATCAGTGAGAATAGGGGTCAAGATGGCTACACCTTC
cdr3_aa: CAISENRGQDGYTF

v_call: TRBV5-1
clone_size: NA
j_call: TRBJ2-1
d_call: NA
cdr3_nt: TGCGCCAGCGGCTCCGGGACAAATACCTACAATGAGCAGTTCTTC
cdr3_aa: CASGSGTNTYNEQFF

v_call: TRBV30
clone_size: NA
j_call: TRBJ2-2
d_call: TRBD1
cdr3_nt: TGTGCCTGGAGTGGTCGGGACAGCAACACCGGGGAGCTGTTTTTT
cdr3_aa: CAWSGRDSNTGELFF

v_call: TRBV7-8
clone_size: few
j_call: TRBJ1-2
d_call: NA
cdr3_nt: TGTGCCAGCAGCTTAGATGGTGCTCGAGTCCGCGGCTACACCTTC
cdr3_aa: CASSLDGARVRGYTF

v_call: TRBV5-5
clone_size: few
j_call: TRBJ2-1
d_call: TRBD1
cdr3_nt: TGTGCCAGCATCCCTAGGGTAGTGGGGACAGGGTACAATGAGCAGTTCTTC
cdr3_aa: CASIPRVVGTGYNEQFF

v_call: TRBV5-1
clone_size: few
j_call: TRBJ2-2
d_call: NA
cdr3_nt: TGCGCCAGCAGCTTGGGCCCAGCCGGGGAGCTGTTTTTT
cdr3_aa: CASSLGPAGELFF

v_call: TRBV5-6
clone_size: once
j_call: TRBJ1-2
d_call: NA
cdr3_nt: TGTGCCAGCAGCTTGTTGGATGACGGAGGCTATGGCTACACCTTC
cdr3_aa: CASSLLDDGGYGYTF

v_call: TRBV29-1
clone_size: few
j_call: TRBJ2-1
d_call: NA
cdr3_nt: TGCAGCACCCGTAGGGTTTCGAGCGGGAATGAGCAGTTCTTC
cdr3_aa: CSTRRVSSGNEQFF

v_call: TRBV7-9
clone_size: once
j_call: TRBJ2-7
d_call: NA
cdr3_nt: TGTGCCAGCAGCCCCAAACAGGGCAGCTACGAGCAGTACTTC
cdr3_aa: CASSPKQGSYEQYF

v_call: TRBV27
clone_size: NA
j_call: TRBJ1-2
d_call: NA
cdr3_nt: TGTGCCAGCAGTTTATCGAGGGGGGCCGGCTACACCTTC
cdr3_aa: CASSLSRGAGYTF

v_call: TRBV5-1
clone_size: NA
j_call: TRBJ1-2
d_call: NA
cdr3_nt: TGCGCCAGCAGCTTGGGTCCGGAGAACGTGGGTGGCTACACCTTC
cdr3_aa: CASSLGPENVGGYTF

v_call: TRBV15
clone_size: NA
j_call: TRBJ1-2
d_call: TRBD1
cdr3_nt: TGTGCCACCAGCACTCGGACAGGAAGATATGGCTACACCTTC
cdr3_aa: CATSTRTGRYGYTF

v_call: TRBV11-3
clone_size: NA
j_call: TRBJ2-6
d_call: NA
cdr3_nt: TGTGCCAGCAGCCCAGACAACTCTGGGGCCAACGTCCTGACTTTC
cdr3_aa: CASSPDNSGANVLTF

v_call: TRBV11-2
clone_size: NA
j_call: TRBJ1-3
d_call: NA
cdr3_nt: TGTGCCAGCAGCTCAACGGCCCCGAGAAACACCATATATTTT
cdr3_aa: CASSSTAPRNTIYF

v_call: TRBV5-1
clone_size: NA
j_call: TRBJ2-7
d_call: TRBD2
cdr3_nt: TGCGCCAGCAGCTTGCCCGGGACTAGCGGGGGTGAAGAGCAGTACTTC
cdr3_aa: CASSLPGTSGGEEQYF

v_call: TRBV29-1
clone_size: few
j_call: TRBJ2-2
d_call: TRBD1
cdr3_nt: TGCAGCGTTGGACAGGGGGGATACACCGGGGAGCTGTTTTTT
cdr3_aa: CSVGQGGYTGELFF

v_call: TRBV6-6
clone_size: once
j_call: TRBJ2-1
d_call: NA
cdr3_nt: TGTGCCAGCAGTTATGAGCGGCATGAGCAGTTCTTC
cdr3_aa: CASSYERHEQFF

v_call: TRBV6-5
clone_size: NA
j_call: TRBJ1-4
d_call: NA
cdr3_nt: TGTGCCAGCAGTGCCCAGATGAGTTGGAATGAAAAACTGTTTTTT
cdr3_aa: CASSAQMSWNEKLFF

v_call: TRBV11-2
clone_size: few
j_call: TRBJ2-2
d_call: NA
cdr3_nt: TGTGCCAGCAGCTTCTCAGAGTCCGGGGAGCTGTTTTTT
cdr3_aa: CASSFSESGELFF

v_call: TRBV29-1
clone_size: once
j_call: TRBJ1-1
d_call: TRBD1
cdr3_nt: TGCAGCGTTGGGGACAGGAAACTAGAAGCTTTCTTT
cdr3_aa: CSVGDRKLEAFF

v_call: TRBV29-1
clone_size: NA
j_call: TRBJ2-3
d_call: NA
cdr3_nt: TGCAGCGTTGAAAAGCCCATGGGCACAGATACGCAGTATTTT
cdr3_aa: CSVEKPMGTDTQYF

v_call: TRBV15
clone_size: NA
j_call: TRBJ1-5
d_call: NA
cdr3_nt: TGTGCCACCAGCAGAGATCGGCAGGGAAGTCAGCCCCAGCATTTT
cdr3_aa: CATSRDRQGSQPQHF

v_call: TRBV29-1
clone_size: NA
j_call: TRBJ2-3
d_call: TRBD2
cdr3_nt: TGCAGCGCTTGGGGAGGGAGCACAGATACGCAGTATTTT
cdr3_aa: CSAWGGSTDTQYF

v_call: TRBV29-1
clone_size: once
j_call: TRBJ1-1
d_call: NA
cdr3_nt: TGCAGCGTTGAAGGACTAAGACGGCGTGAAGCTTTCTTT
cdr3_aa: CSVEGLRRREAFF

v_call: TRBV4-1
clone_size: NA
j_call: TRBJ1-2
d_call: NA
cdr3_nt: TGCGCCAGCAGCCAAGCTGGACGACGCTATGGCTACACCTTC
cdr3_aa: CASSQAGRRYGYTF

v_call: TRBV25-1
clone_size: few
j_call: TRBJ1-6
d_call: TRBD1
cdr3_nt: TGTGCCAGCGGCGGACAGGGGGGTTCACCCCTCCACTTT
cdr3_aa: CASGGQGGSPLHF

v_call: TRBV4-1
clone_size: NA
j_call: TRBJ2-7
d_call: TRBD1
cdr3_nt: TGCGCCAGCAGCCGGACAGGGATTGCCTACGAGCAGTACTTC
cdr3_aa: CASSRTGIAYEQYF

v_call: TRBV5-6
clone_size: NA
j_call: TRBJ2-7
d_call: NA
cdr3_nt: TGTGCCAGCAGCTTGGTTGACAGCTACGAGCAGTACTTC
cdr3_aa: CASSLVDSYEQYF

v_call: TRBV5-1
clone_size: NA
j_call: TRBJ2-3
d_call: TRBD2
cdr3_nt: TGCGCCAGCAGCTTGAGCGGGGGCGCTATGACAGATACGCAGTATTTT
cdr3_aa: CASSLSGGAMTDTQYF